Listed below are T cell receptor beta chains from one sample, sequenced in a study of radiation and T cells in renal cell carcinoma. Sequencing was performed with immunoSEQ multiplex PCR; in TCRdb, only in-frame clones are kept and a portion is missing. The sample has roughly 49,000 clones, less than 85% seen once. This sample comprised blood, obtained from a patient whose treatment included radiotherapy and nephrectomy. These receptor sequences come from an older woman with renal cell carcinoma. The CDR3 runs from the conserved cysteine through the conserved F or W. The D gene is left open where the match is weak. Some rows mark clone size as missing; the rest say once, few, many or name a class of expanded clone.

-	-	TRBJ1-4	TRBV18	CASSPSGTSANEKLFF	TGTGCCAGCTCACCGTCAGGGACGTCAGCTAATGAAAAACTGTTTTTT
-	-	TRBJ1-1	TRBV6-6	CASSYSFTGLSEAFF	TGTGCCAGCAGTTACTCGTTTACGGGGCTCTCTGAAGCTTTCTTT
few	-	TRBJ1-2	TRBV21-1	CASSPTGNYGYTF	TGTGCCAGCAGTCCTACAGGGAACTATGGCTACACCTTC
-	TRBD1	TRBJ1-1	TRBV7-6	CASSSGTGRTEAFF	TGTGCCAGCAGCTCAGGGACAGGGAGAACTGAAGCTTTCTTT
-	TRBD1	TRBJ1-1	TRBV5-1	CASSQLTGGTEAFF	TGCGCCAGCAGCCAATTGACAGGGGGCACTGAAGCTTTCTTT
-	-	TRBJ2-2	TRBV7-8	CASSLVVGFTGELFF	TGTGCCAGCAGCTTAGTAGTAGGGTTTACCGGGGAGCTGTTTTTT
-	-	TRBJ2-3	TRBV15	CATSRGESSGTDTQYF	TGTGCCACCAGCAGGGGGGAGTCCTCCGGGACAGATACGCAGTATTTT
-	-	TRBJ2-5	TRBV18	CASTTFQGQETQYF	TGTGCCAGTACCACCTTTCAGGGCCAAGAGACCCAGTACTTC
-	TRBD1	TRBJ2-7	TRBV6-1	CATGTGGPYEQYF	TGTGCCACCGGGACAGGGGGCCCCTACGAGCAGTACTTC
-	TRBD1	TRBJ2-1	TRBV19	CASSPRGAGGLPYNEQFF	TGTGCCAGTAGTCCTAGAGGGGCAGGGGGCCTCCCCTACAATGAGCAGTTCTTC